This entry lists 16 T cell receptor beta chains sequenced from one sample in a study of early T cells in non-severe SARS-CoV-2 infection. TCRdb reprocessed the 5' RACE reads via MiXCR and lists one record per CDR3 protein. This repertoire shows 40,000 to 60,000 distinct CDR3 sequences, around 10% found once; its top ten account for about 8.3%. Sample: whole blood. The source of these receptors is an adult who was a healthcare worker with PCR-confirmed SARS-CoV-2 infection or an uninfected control (not recorded which).

This clonotype has at least ten counts. The chain combines TRBV10-3 with TRBJ2-3, with D tentatively TRBD1 (6 bases). Germline assignment: CDR1 ENHRY and CDR2 SYGVKD. This CDR3 contains 14 residues. Trimming took off 6 bases at V and 0 bases at J, with 10 bases between the two ends. CDR3 bases: TGTGCCATCAGCTCGGGACAAAGCACAGATACGCAGTATTTT. Its translation: CAISSGQSTDTQYF.

This clonotype was detected ten times or more. The chain uses TRBV3-1 and TRBJ2-3; no clear D gene. There are 13 residues in the CDR3. The germline gives CDR1 LGHDT, CDR2 YNNKEL (reference sequence). The V end lost 4 bases, the J end lost 5 bases, and 10 bases lay between the germline ends. The CDR3 spells CASSLSERDTQYF. CDR3 DNA sequence: TGTGCCAGCAGCCTATCGGAAAGAGATACGCAGTATTTT.

The chain joins TRBV7-9 to TRBJ1-2, with a tentative D call TRBD1 (5 bases). Germline V gene sequence: CDR1 SEHNR, CDR2 FQNEAQ (reference sequence). Trimming stripped 5 bases from V and 6 bases from J, with 10 bases between. The CDR3 extends over 12 amino acids. The CDR3 loop is CASSHQGNGYTF. CDR3 coding DNA: TGTGCCAGCAGCCACCAGGGCAATGGCTACACCTTC.

Only a few counts were recorded for this clonotype. V and J are TRBV19 and TRBJ2-7; 9 bases are a match to TRBD1. CDR3 length: 15 residues. Germline CDR1 reads LNHDA; CDR2 reads SQIVND (reference sequence). V lost 3 bases, J lost 0 bases, and 3 bases stayed unmatched. CDR3 nucleotides: TGTGCCAGTAGTATGGGGACAGGGAGCTCCTACGAGCAGTACTTC. This codes for CASSMGTGSSYEQYF. Supplemented by reference TRBV19 and TRBJ2-7, the full variable domain reads DGGITQSPKYLFRKEGQNVTLSCEQNLNHDAMYWYRQDPGQGLRLIYYSQIVNDFQKGDIAEGYSVSREKKESFPLTVTSAQKNPTAFYLCASSMGTGSSYEQYFGPGTRLTVT.

This chain joins TRBV12-3 or TRBV12-4 and TRBJ2-1; TRBD2 matches 14 bases. With V trimmed by 5 bases and J by 9 bases, 6 bases remained unmatched. The CDR3 loop spans 15 amino acids. This CDR3 reads CASSTGTSGSREQFF. The CDR3 coding sequence is TGTGCCAGCAGTACCGGGACTAGCGGGAGCCGTGAGCAGTTCTTC.

This clonotype was counted a few times. This chain uses TRBV7-2 with TRBJ2-1, with D hard to call. CDR3 length equals 13 residues. Trimming took off 3 bases at V and 5 bases at J, with 8 bases between the two ends. The germline gives CDR1 SGHTA, CDR2 FQGNSA. As DNA, the CDR3 is TGTGCCAGCAGCTTTGGGCGAGACAATGAGCAGTTCTTC. Its translation: CASSFGRDNEQFF.

Ten or more counts support this clonotype. The V gene is TRBV14, the J gene TRBJ2-7; no clear D gene. The germline CDR1 and CDR2 sequences are SGHDN and FVKESK. The germline V and J ends were trimmed by 3 bases and 0 bases, with 12 bases remaining between them. The CDR3 runs 15 residues. DNA for the CDR3: TGTGCCAGCAGCCAGATAGGCCGTTCCTCCTACGAGCAGTACTTC. Residues: CASSQIGRSSYEQYF. The variable domain in full, completed from reference TRBV14 and TRBJ2-7, reads EAGVTQFPSHSVIEKGQTVTLRCDPISGHDNLYWYRRVMGKEIKFLLHFVKESKQDESGMPNNRFLAERTGGTYSTLKVQPAELEDSGVYFCASSQIGRSSYEQYFGPGTRLTVT.

The genes are TRBV6-1 and TRBJ1-1, with a weak D call TRBD1 (5 bases). The CDR3 extends over 15 amino acids. CDR1 and CDR2 (germline): MNHNS, SASEGT. V was pared by 6 bases and J by 1 base, with 15 bases between. The DNA for the CDR3 is TGTGCCAGCAGGCTGGGGGAGTTGGCGAACACTGAAGCTTTCTTT. This encodes CASRLGELANTEAFF.

This clonotype turned up a few times. The chain uses TRBV28 and TRBJ1-2; D possibly corresponds to TRBD1 (6 bases). The CDR3 runs 12 residues. V gave up 5 bases and J gave up 14 bases, with 18 bases separating them. Germline V gene sequence: CDR1 MDHEN, CDR2 SYDVKM. CDR3 DNA sequence: TGTGCCAGCAGTCCGGACAGCCGGGGTTGTACCTTC. Protein product: CASSPDSRGCTF.

This clonotype was recorded a few times. The chain couples TRBV28 to TRBJ2-3; no definite D call. The length of the CDR3 is 14 residues. Per the germline V gene, CDR1 is MDHEN and CDR2 is SYDVKM. V lost 4 bases and J lost 6, with 14 bases in between. CDR3 in amino acids: CASSSRAPSDTQYF. CDR3 nucleotide sequence: TGTGCCAGCAGTTCTAGGGCCCCTTCGGATACGCAGTATTTT.

The chain is built from TRBV13 and TRBJ1-2; the match to TRBD1 covers 8 bases. Per the germline V gene, CDR1 is PRHDT and CDR2 is FYEKMQ (reference sequence). The CDR3 runs 16 residues. V lost 4 bases to trimming and J lost 3 bases; unmatched junction nucleotides: 10. CDR3 sequence reads: CASSSPPGQEDYGYTF. The CDR3 DNA follows: TGTGCCAGCAGCTCCCCACCGGGACAGGAGGACTATGGCTACACCTTC.

This clonotype was counted many times. This chain links TRBV20-1 with TRBJ1-5; the D gene is possibly TRBD1 (6 bases). Germline values: CDR1 DFQATT, CDR2 SNEGSKA (reference sequence). CDR3 length: 15 residues. V dropped 0 bases and J dropped 5 bases, with 14 bases sitting between them. The DNA of the CDR3 is TGCAGTGCTAGAGATCTGGACAGTGACTATCAGCCCCAGCATTTT. Translation gives CSARDLDSDYQPQHF.

This clonotype came up many times. The chain couples TRBV11-1 to TRBJ1-1; the D is unclear. Per germline, CDR1 SGHAT and CDR2 FQDESV (reference sequence). Deletions cut 3 bases from V and 1 base from J, with 9 bases between. The CDR3 has 14 amino acids. CDR3 amino acids: CASSLEGSNTEAFF. The CDR3 DNA sequence: TGTGCCAGCAGCTTGGAAGGGTCGAACACTGAAGCTTTCTTT.

J is TRBJ2-2 and V is TRBV18; D may be TRBD1 (6 bases). Germline CDR1 and CDR2: KGHSH and LQKENI. This CDR3 has 15 residues. The V and J ends lost 3 bases and 4 bases respectively, with 12 bases between them. The CDR3 here is CASSPLTGLTGELFF. CDR3 sequence (DNA): TGTGCCAGCTCACCGTTGACAGGCCTCACCGGGGAGCTGTTTTTT.

There are a few counts of this clonotype. The CDR3 nucleotides read TGTGCCAGCAGCTTGGATTCGGAACAGCCCCAGCATTTT. Its protein is CASSLDSEQPQHF. The genes are TRBV5-5 and TRBJ1-5; no clear D gene. V was shortened by 0 bases and J by 7 bases, with 8 bases between the two germline ends. This CDR3 contains 13 residues. Per germline, CDR1 SGHKS and CDR2 YYEKEE (reference sequence).

This clonotype was counted a few times. This chain joins TRBV5-1 and TRBJ2-1, with TRBD2 matching 12 bases. V lost 3 bases to trimming and J lost 5 bases; unmatched junction nucleotides: 6. This CDR3 region has 16 residues. Germline V gives CDR1 SGHRS, CDR2 YFSETQ. The CDR3 is CASSSPGTSGHNEQFF. In nucleotides, the CDR3 is TGCGCCAGCAGCTCCCCGGGGACTAGCGGGCACAATGAGCAGTTCTTC.